This T cell receptor (beta chain) was sequenced in a study of spatial heterogeneity in lung cancer. The study's findings and limits: The number of expanded tumor alpha and beta chains correlated with mutation number. The numbers of ubiquitous and regional expanded TCRs correlated with ubiquitous and regional nonsynonymous mutations, respectively.

This clonotype was seen many times. The antigen remains undetermined. Trimming cost V 2 bases and J 6 bases; bases outside gene matches: 9. In germline, CDR1 is MDHEN, CDR2 SYDVKM. The CDR3 loop spans 15 amino acids. The time point: sample taken at primary tumor resection. Samples were obtained from roughly 65 donors, all untreated early-stage non-small cell lung cancer patients. TCRdb re-analysed the 5' RACE reads in MiXCR, keeping a single row per CDR3 protein. Of 100,000 to 110,000 distinct CDR3 sequences in the sample, approximately 4% were seen once. The source material was lung tumor tissue, sampled at surgery. This TCR derives from a male donor with early-stage non-small cell lung cancer. This rearrangement joins TRBV28 to TRBJ2-5, with 7 bases fitting TRBD2. The CDR3 here is CASSLKWRGLKTQYF. Written as DNA, the CDR3 is TGTGCCAGCAGTTTAAAATGGCGGGGGTTGAAGACCCAGTACTTC.